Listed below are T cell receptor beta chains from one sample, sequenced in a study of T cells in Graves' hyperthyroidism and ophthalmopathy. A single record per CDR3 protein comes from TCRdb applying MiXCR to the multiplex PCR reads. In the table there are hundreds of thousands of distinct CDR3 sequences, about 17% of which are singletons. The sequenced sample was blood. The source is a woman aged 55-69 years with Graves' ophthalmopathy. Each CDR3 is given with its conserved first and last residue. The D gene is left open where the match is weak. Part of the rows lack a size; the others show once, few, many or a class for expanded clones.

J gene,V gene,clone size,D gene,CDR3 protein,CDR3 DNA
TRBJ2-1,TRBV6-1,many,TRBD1,CASSFGQGNNEQFF,TGTGCCAGCAGTTTTGGACAGGGAAACAATGAGCAGTTCTTC
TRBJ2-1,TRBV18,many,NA,CASSPPGLSHAEQFF,TGTGCCAGCTCACCCCCGGGTCTATCCCACGCTGAGCAGTTCTTC
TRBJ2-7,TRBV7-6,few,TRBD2,CASSRVTSAILYEQYF,TGTGCCAGCAGCCGGGTGACTAGCGCCATTCTCTACGAGCAGTACTTC
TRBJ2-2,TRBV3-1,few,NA,CASSSSWGQVGELFF,TGTGCCAGCAGCTCCAGCTGGGGGCAGGTCGGGGAGCTGTTTTTT
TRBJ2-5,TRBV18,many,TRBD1,CASSPKEGTAQETQYF,TGTGCCAGCTCACCAAAAGAGGGGACAGCACAAGAGACCCAGTACTTC
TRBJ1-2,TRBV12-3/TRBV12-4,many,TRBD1,CASTGTHRGRSSDLGGYTF,TGTGCCAGCACCGGTACCCACAGGGGGCGCAGTTCGGATTTGGGTGGCTACACCTTC
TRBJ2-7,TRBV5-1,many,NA,CASSPPSVDSYEQYF,TGCGCCAGCAGCCCCCCGTCAGTTGACTCCTACGAGCAGTACTTC
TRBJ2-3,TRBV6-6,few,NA,CASSYKDTQYF,TGTGCCAGCAGTTACAAAGATACGCAGTATTTT
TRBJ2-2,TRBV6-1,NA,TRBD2,CASRMTSRFTGELFF,TGTGCCAGCAGGATGACTAGCCGGTTCACCGGGGAGCTGTTTTTT
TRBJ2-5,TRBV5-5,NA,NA,CASSPVGWEAGTQYF,TGTGCCAGCAGCCCGGTCGGGTGGGAGGCAGGGACCCAGTACTTC
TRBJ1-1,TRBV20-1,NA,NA,CSARDWLRGFDTEAFF,TGCAGTGCTAGAGATTGGCTACGGGGGTTCGACACTGAAGCTTTCTTT
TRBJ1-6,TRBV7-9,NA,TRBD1,CASSFHLGQGPVYNSPLHF,TGTGCCAGCAGCTTCCACCTTGGACAGGGTCCTGTGTATAATTCACCCCTCCACTTT
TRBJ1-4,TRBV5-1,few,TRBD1,CASSVTGTENEKLFF,TGCGCCAGCAGCGTAACCGGGACAGAGAATGAAAAACTGTTTTTT
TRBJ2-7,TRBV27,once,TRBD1,CASSLEYGQGVDEQYF,TGTGCCAGCAGTTTGGAGTATGGACAGGGAGTGGACGAGCAGTACTTC
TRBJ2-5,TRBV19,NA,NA,CASSIQGGSRTQYF,TGTGCCAGTAGTATCCAGGGGGGGTCGCGAACCCAGTACTTC
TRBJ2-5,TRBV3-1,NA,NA,CASSQEGGIFRGTQYF,TGTGCCAGCAGCCAAGAAGGCGGGATCTTCAGGGGGACCCAGTACTTC
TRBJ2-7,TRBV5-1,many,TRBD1,CASSLSGTGPYEQYF,TGTGCCAGCAGTTTATCCGGGACAGGCCCCTACGAGCAGTACTTC
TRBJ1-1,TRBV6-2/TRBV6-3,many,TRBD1,CASSMDRAVTEAFF,TGTGCCAGCAGCATGGACAGGGCGGTCACTGAAGCTTTCTTT
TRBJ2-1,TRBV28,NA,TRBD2,CASSLGASGSSYNEQLF,TGTGCCAGCAGTTTAGGGGCTAGCGGAAGCTCCTACAATGAGCAGCTCTTC
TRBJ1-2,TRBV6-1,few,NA,CASSKNRDVGYGYTF,TGTGCCAGCAGTAAAAACAGGGACGTTGGATATGGCTACACCTTC
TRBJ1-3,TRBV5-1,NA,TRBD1,CASSWTGGTSGNTIYF,TGCGCCAGCAGCTGGACAGGGGGGACCTCTGGAAACACCATATATTTT
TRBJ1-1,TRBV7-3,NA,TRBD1,CASSQGVGRVGTEAFF,TGTGCCAGCAGCCAGGGGGTCGGCAGGGTGGGCACTGAAGCTTTCTTT
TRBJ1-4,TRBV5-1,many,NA,CASSNQEKLFF,TGCGCCAGCAGCAATCAGGAAAAACTGTTTTTT
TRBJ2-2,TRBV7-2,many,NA,CASSLAALGTGELFF,TGTGCCAGCAGCTTAGCGGCCCTGGGAACCGGGGAGCTGTTTTTT
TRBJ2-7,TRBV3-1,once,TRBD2,CASTPGFAAGGYEQYF,TGTGCCAGCACCCCCGGGTTTGCGGCGGGAGGCTACGAGCAGTACTTC
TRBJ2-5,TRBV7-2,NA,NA,CASSGRTLPGEETQYF,TGTGCCAGCAGCGGCCGGACACTACCAGGGGAAGAGACCCAGTACTTC
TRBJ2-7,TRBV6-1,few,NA,CASSPVPISYERYF,TGTGCCAGCAGCCCCGTACCGATCTCCTACGAGCGGTACTTC
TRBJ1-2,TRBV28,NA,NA,CASSPLTPNYGYTF,TGTGCCAGCAGTCCTTTAACACCTAACTATGGCTACACCTTC
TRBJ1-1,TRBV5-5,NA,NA,CASSFAAPWGRVNTEAFF,TGTGCCAGCAGCTTTGCTGCTCCATGGGGACGGGTGAACACTGAAGCTTTCTTT
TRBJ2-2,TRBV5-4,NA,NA,CASSLGQGSNTGELFF,TGTGCCAGCAGCTTGGGGCAGGGGTCGAACACCGGGGAGCTGTTTTTT
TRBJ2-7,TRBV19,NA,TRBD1,CASSIRGLPAYEQYF,TGTGCCAGTAGTATCAGGGGGCTGCCAGCCTACGAGCAGTACTTC
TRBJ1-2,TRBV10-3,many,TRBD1,CAISTDRGYGYTF,TGTGCCATCAGCACAGACAGGGGGTATGGCTACACCTTC
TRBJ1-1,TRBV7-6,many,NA,CASSSGLGGTEAFF,TGTGCCAGCAGCTCAGGATTGGGGGGCACTGAAGCTTTCTTT
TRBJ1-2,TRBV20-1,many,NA,CSAPHPGGYGYTF,TGCAGTGCCCCACACCCCGGCGGCTATGGCTACACCTTC
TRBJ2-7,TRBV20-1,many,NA,CSARDDKSYEQYF,TGCAGTGCTAGAGATGACAAGAGCTACGAGCAGTACTTC
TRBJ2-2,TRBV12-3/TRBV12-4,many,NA,CASSPEYGASNTGELFF,TGTGCCAGCAGTCCGGAGTACGGGGCCTCGAACACCGGGGAGCTGTTTTTT
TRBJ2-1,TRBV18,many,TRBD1,CASSPPSGTGKVDEQFF,TGTGCCAGCTCACCACCGAGTGGGACAGGGAAGGTCGATGAGCAGTTCTTC
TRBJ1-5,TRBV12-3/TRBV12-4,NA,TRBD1,CASSRTGDRQPQHF,TGTGCCAGCAGTCGGACAGGGGATCGTCAGCCCCAGCATTTT
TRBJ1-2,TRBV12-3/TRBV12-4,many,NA,CASTSGTPNYGYTF,TGTGCCAGCACCTCCGGGACACCAAACTATGGCTACACCTTC
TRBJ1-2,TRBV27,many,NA,CASSNAGTLYGYTF,TGTGCCAGCAGTAACGCCGGGACACTTTATGGCTACACCTTC
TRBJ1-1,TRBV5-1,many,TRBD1,CASSFVTGRNTEAFF,TGCGCCAGCAGCTTCGTGACAGGGCGGAACACTGAAGCTTTCTTT
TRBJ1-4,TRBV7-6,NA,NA,CASSLNTGYNEKLFF,TGTGCCAGCAGCTTAAATACGGGATATAATGAAAAACTGTTTTTT